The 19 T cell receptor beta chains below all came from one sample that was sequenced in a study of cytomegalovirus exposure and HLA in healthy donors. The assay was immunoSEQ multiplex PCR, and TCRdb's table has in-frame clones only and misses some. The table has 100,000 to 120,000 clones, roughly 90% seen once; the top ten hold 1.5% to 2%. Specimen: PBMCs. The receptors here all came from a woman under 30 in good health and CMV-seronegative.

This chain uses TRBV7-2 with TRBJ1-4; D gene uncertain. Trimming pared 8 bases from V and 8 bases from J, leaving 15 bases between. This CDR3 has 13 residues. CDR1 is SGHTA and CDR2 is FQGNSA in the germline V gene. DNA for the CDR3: TGTGCCAGCGCCCTGGGCGGGAAAGAAAAACTGTTTTTT. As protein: CASALGGKEKLFF.

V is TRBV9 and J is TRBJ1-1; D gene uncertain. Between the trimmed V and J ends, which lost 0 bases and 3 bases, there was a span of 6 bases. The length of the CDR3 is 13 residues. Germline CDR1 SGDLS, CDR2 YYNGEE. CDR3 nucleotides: TGTGCCAGCAGCGTAGGAGATTACACTGAAGCTTTCTTT. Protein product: CASSVGDYTEAFF.

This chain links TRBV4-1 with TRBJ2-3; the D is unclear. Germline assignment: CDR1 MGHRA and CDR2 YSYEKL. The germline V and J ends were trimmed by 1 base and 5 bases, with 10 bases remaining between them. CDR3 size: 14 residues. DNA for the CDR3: TGCGCCAGCAGCCAAGTCGCCTCCGGAGATACGCAGTATTTT. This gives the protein CASSQVASGDTQYF.

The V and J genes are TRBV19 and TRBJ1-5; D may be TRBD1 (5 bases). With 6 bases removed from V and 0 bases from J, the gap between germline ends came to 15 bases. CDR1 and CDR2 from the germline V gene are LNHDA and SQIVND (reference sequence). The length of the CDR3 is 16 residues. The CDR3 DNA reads TGTGCCAGTAGGAGGGAGGGGCTGGGTAGCAATCAGCCCCAGCATTTT. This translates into CASRREGLGSNQPQHF. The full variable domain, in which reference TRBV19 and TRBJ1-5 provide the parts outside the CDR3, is DGGITQSPKYLFRKEGQNVTLSCEQNLNHDAMYWYRQDPGQGLRLIYYSQIVNDFQKGDIAEGYSVSREKKESFPLTVTSAQKNPTAFYLCASRREGLGSNQPQHFGDGTRLSIL.

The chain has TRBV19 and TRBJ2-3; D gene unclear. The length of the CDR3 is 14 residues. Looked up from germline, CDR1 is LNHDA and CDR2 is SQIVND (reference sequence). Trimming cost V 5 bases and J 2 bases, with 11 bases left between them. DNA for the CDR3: TGTGCCAGTAGTTTCGAGGCCTTCACAGATACGCAGTATTTT. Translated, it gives CASSFEAFTDTQYF.

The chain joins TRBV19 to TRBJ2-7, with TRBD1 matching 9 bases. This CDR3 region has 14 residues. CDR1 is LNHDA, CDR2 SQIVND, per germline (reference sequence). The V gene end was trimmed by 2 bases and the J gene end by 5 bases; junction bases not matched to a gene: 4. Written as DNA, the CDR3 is TGTGCCAGTAGTATAAGGGACAGGGACGACGAGCAGTACTTC. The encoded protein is CASSIRDRDDEQYF.

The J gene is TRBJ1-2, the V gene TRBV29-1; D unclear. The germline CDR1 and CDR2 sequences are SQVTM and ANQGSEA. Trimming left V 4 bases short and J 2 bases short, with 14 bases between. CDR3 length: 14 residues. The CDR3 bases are TGCAGCGTTGCAGCTCTGCGAGGGAACTATGGCTACACCTTC. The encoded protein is CSVAALRGNYGYTF.

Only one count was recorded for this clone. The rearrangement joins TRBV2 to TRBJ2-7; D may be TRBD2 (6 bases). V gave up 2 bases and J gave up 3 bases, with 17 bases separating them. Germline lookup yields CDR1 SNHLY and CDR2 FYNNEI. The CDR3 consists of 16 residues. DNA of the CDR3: TGTGCCAGCAGTGAACCGGAGACTAGGGAGGTCTACGAGCAGTACTTC. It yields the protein CASSEPETREVYEQYF. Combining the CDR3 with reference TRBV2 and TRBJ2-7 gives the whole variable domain EPEVTQTPSHQVTQMGQEVILRCVPISNHLYFYWYRQILGQKVEFLVSFYNNEISEKSEIFDDQFSVERPDGSNFTLKIRSTKLEDSAMYFCASSEPETREVYEQYFGPGTRLTVT.

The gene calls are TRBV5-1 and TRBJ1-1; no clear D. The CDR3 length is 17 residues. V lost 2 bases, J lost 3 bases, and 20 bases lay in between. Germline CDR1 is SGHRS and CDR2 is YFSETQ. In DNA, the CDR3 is TGCGCCAGCAGCTTCTCGCGGCATTCGCCGTTGGACACTGAAGCTTTCTTT. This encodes CASSFSRHSPLDTEAFF. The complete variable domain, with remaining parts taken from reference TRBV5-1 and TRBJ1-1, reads KAGVTQTPRYLIKTRGQQVTLSCSPISGHRSVSWYQQTPGQGLQFLFEYFSETQRNKGNFPGRFSGRQFSNSRSEMNVSTLELGDSALYLCASSFSRHSPLDTEAFFGQGTRLTVV.

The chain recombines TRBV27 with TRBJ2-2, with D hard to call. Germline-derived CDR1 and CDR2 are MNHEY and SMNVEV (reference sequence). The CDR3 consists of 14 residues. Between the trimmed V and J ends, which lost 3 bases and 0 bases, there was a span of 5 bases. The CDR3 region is CASSLGANTGELFF. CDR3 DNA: TGTGCCAGCAGTTTGGGCGCGAACACCGGGGAGCTGTTTTTT.

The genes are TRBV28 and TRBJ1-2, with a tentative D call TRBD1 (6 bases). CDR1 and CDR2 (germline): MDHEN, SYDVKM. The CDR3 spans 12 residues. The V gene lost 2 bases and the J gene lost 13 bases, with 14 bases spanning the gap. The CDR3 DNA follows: TGTGCCAGCAGTTTAGGTCACAGGGAGAGCACCTTC. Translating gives CASSLGHRESTF.

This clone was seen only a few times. CDR3 amino acids: CASSLGGNHEQYF. As DNA, the CDR3 is TGTGCCAGCAGCTTAGGAGGGAACCACGAGCAGTACTTC. The chain is built from TRBV7-9 and TRBJ2-7; TRBD2 might be the D (5 bases). V was pared by 1 base and J by 5 bases, with 9 bases between. The germline gives CDR1 SEHNR, CDR2 FQNEAQ (reference sequence). This CDR3 is 13 amino acids long.

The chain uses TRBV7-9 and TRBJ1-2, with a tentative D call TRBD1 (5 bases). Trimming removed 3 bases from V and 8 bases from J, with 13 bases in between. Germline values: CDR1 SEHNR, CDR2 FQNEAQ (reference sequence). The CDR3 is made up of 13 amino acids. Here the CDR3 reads CASSFPQGGGYTF. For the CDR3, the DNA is TGTGCCAGCAGCTTCCCCCAGGGCGGCGGCTACACCTTC.

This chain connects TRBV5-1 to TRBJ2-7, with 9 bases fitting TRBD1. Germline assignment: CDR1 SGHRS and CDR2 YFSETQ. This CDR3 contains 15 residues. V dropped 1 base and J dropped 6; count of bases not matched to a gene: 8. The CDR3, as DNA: TGCGCCAGCAGCTTGTACTACAGGGGGCGGCCCGAGCAGTACTTC. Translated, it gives CASSLYYRGRPEQYF.

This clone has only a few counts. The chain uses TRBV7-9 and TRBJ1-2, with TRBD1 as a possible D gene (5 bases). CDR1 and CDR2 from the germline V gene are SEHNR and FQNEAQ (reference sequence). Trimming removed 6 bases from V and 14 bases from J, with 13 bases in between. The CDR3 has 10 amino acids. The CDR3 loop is CASSPRVRTF. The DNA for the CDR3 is TGTGCCAGCAGTCCCAGGGTGAGAACCTTC.

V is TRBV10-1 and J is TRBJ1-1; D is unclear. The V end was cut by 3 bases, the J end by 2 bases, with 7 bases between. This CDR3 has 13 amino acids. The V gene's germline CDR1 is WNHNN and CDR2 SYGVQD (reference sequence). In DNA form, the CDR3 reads TGCGCCAGCAGTGACGCCACTAACACTGAAGCTTTCTTT. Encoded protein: CASSDATNTEAFF.

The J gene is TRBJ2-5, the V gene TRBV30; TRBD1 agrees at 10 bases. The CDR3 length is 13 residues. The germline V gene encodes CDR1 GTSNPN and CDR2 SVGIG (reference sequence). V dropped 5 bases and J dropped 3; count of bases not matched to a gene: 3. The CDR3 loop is CAWGQGGEETQYF. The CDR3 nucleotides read TGTGCCTGGGGACAGGGGGGCGAAGAGACCCAGTACTTC.

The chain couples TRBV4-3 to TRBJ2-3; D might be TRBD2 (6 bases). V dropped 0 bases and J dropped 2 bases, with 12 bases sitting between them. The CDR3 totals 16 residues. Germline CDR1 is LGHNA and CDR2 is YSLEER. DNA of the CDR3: TGCGCCAGCAGCCAAGATTTGAGGGGACTCACAGATACGCAGTATTTT. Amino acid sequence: CASSQDLRGLTDTQYF.

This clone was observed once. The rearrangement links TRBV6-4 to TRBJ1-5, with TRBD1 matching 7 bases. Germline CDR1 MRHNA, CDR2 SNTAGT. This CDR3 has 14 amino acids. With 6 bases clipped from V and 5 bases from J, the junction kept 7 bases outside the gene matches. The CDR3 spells CASSEDRNYQPQHF. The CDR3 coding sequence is TGTGCCAGCAGCGAGGACAGGAATTATCAGCCCCAGCATTTT.